A selection of T cell receptor beta chains follows, all from one sample in a study of blood T cells in healthy people across ages. TCRdb re-derived calls from the 5' RACE reads in MiXCR, one entry per CDR3 protein. This sample has over 550,000 distinct CDR3 sequences; roughly 31% occur once, and the top ten carry approximately 14%. Material for sequencing was blood. These receptors were obtained from a woman older than 75 in good health. Each CDR3 is given with its conserved first and last residue. A D gene is named only where the DNA matches it firmly. The listing skips clone size in some rows; elsewhere it reads once, few, many or a size class.

j_call,clone_size,d_call,v_call,cdr3_length,cdr3_aa,cdr3_nt
TRBJ1-1,few,.,TRBV12-3/TRBV12-4,14,CATRELGRNTEAFF,TGTGCCACCAGGGAGCTGGGTAGGAACACTGAAGCTTTCTTT
TRBJ1-2,few,.,TRBV9,16,CASNLDTSYSNYGYTF,TGTGCCAGCAACCTGGACACCTCGTATTCTAACTATGGCTACACCTTC
TRBJ2-1,many,TRBD1,TRBV20-1,16,CSARPSRDSSYNEQFF,TGCAGTGCTAGACCTTCCCGGGACAGCTCCTACAATGAGCAGTTCTTC
TRBJ1-4,.,.,TRBV20-1,14,CSARVAGWAEKLFF,TGCAGTGCTAGAGTGGCAGGGTGGGCTGAAAAACTGTTTTTT
TRBJ1-1,once,.,TRBV7-3,12,CASSFQGSGAFF,TGTGCCAGCAGCTTTCAGGGTTCTGGAGCTTTCTTT
TRBJ1-2,many,TRBD1,TRBV28,14,CASSPGTGNYGYTF,TGTGCCAGCAGCCCAGGGACAGGGAACTATGGCTACACCTTC
TRBJ2-2,.,TRBD1,TRBV12-3/TRBV12-4,15,CASSRGTGSTGELFF,TGTGCCAGCAGTAGAGGGACAGGATCCACCGGGGAGCTGTTTTTT
TRBJ2-1,many,TRBD2,TRBV7-3,17,CASSLSSGGNKFNEQFF,TGTGCCAGCAGCTTAAGCTCGGGGGGGAATAAATTCAATGAGCAGTTCTTC
TRBJ2-5,few,.,TRBV20-1,13,CSAFAGPIETQYF,TGCAGTGCTTTCGCAGGGCCGATAGAGACCCAGTACTTC
TRBJ1-1,.,.,TRBV7-9,14,CASSITWGDTEAFF,TGTGCCAGCAGCATAACATGGGGAGACACTGAAGCTTTCTTT
TRBJ1-2,many,TRBD1,TRBV5-1,15,CASSLAGQGAYGYTF,TGCGCCAGCAGCTTGGCCGGACAGGGGGCGTATGGCTACACCTTC
TRBJ2-1,.,.,TRBV20-1,14,CSARGISSYNRQFF,TGCAGTGCTAGGGGGATAAGCTCCTACAATAGGCAGTTCTTC
TRBJ1-1,.,TRBD1,TRBV27,16,CASSSPGGAGDTEAFF,TGTGCCAGCAGTTCTCCAGGGGGCGCGGGGGACACTGAAGCTTTCTTT
TRBJ2-1,.,.,TRBV7-2,14,CASSFPRRTVEQFF,TGTGCCAGCAGCTTCCCACGGAGGACGGTTGAGCAGTTCTTC
TRBJ1-4,few,TRBD1,TRBV5-1,15,CASSYRTGGNEKLFF,TGCGCCAGCAGCTATAGGACAGGGGGCAATGAAAAACTGTTTTTT
TRBJ1-2,.,.,TRBV30,14,CAWVDWGDRDGYTF,TGTGCCTGGGTCGATTGGGGGGACCGGGATGGCTACACCTTC